These 9 T cell receptor beta chains were all obtained from the same sample, sequenced in a study of blood T cells in healthy people across ages. A second PCR, run for roughly 7 to 12 cycles, used a sample-barcoded 5' primer plus a J-beta primer mix. Each CDR3 protein is one row after TCRdb ran MiXCR on the 5' RACE reads. The sample lists 1.5 million to 2 million distinct CDR3 sequences; about 50% were seen once. Material for sequencing was blood. The receptors shown here come from a woman aged 40 to 50 in good health.

This chain joins TRBV7-2 and TRBJ1-4; D not certain. CDR1 is SGHTA and CDR2 is FQGNSA in the germline V gene. Between the trimmed V and J ends, which lost 5 bases and 8 bases, there was a span of 15 bases. CDR3 size: 14 residues. CDR3 loop: CASSVVSGGEKLFF. The CDR3 DNA reads TGTGCCAGCAGCGTAGTTAGTGGTGGGGAAAAACTGTTTTTT.

The chain links TRBV3-1 to TRBJ2-3; D gene uncertain. The germline V gene has CDR1 LGHDT and CDR2 YNNKEL (reference sequence). CDR3 length: 10 residues. The CDR3 DNA reads TGTGCGTGCGGTACAGATACGCAGTATTTT. It encodes CACGTDTQYF.

This clonotype was detected a few times. The V gene is TRBV5-5, the J gene TRBJ2-1, with D perhaps matching TRBD2 (5 bases). Germline CDR1 is SGHKS and CDR2 is YYEKEE (reference sequence). This CDR3 has 15 amino acids. V was clipped by 4 bases and J by 14 bases, with 25 bases between them. The CDR3 spells CASSRLDGLVPYEFF. The CDR3 DNA sequence: TGTGCCAGCAGCAGGCTGGACGGACTGGTTCCCTATGAGTTCTTC.

The chain carries TRBV20-1 and TRBJ2-5, with TRBD2 matching over 9 bases. V dropped 4 bases and J dropped 0; count of bases not matched to a gene: 3. Germline-derived CDR1 and CDR2 are DFQATT and SNEGSKA (reference sequence). This CDR3 has 14 residues. CDR3 in amino acids: CSATSGANQETQYF. CDR3 DNA: TGCAGTGCTACTAGCGGGGCCAACCAAGAGACCCAGTACTTC.

The rearrangement links TRBV12-3 or TRBV12-4 to TRBJ1-6, with D unclear. The V gene lost 6 bases and the J gene lost 7 bases, with 13 bases spanning the gap. The CDR3 runs to 14 residues. CDR3 coding DNA: TGTGCCAGCAGCCCTATGCGGGGAAATTCACCCCTCCACTTT. It specifies CASSPMRGNSPLHF.

The chain links TRBV12-3 or TRBV12-4 to TRBJ1-2; possible D gene TRBD1, 6 bases. The CDR3 contains 11 residues. Trimming shortened V by 5 bases and J by 12 bases, and 13 bases separated the two germline ends. CDR3 nucleotide sequence: TGTGCCAGCAGTGGTGACAGGCGGCACACCTTC. Protein product: CASSGDRRHTF.

This chain connects TRBV5-1 to TRBJ2-5; TRBD2 matches 12 bases. The germline V gene encodes CDR1 SGHRS and CDR2 YFSETQ. The CDR3 sequence is 16 residues long. J gave up 11 bases and V 2 bases, and 13 bases lay outside the gene matches. CDR3 protein: CASSLPTSGGIGEQYF. CDR3 sequence (DNA): TGCGCCAGCAGCTTACCGACTAGCGGGGGAATTGGTGAGCAGTACTTC.

This sequence joins TRBV2 and TRBJ2-5, with 7 positions matching TRBD1. V lost 6 bases to trimming and J lost 5 bases; unmatched junction nucleotides: 9. Germline CDR1 SNHLY, CDR2 FYNNEI. This CDR3 has 14 residues. For the CDR3, the DNA is TGTGCCAGCAGCGTCAACAGGGGCGACGAGACCCAGTACTTC. It encodes CASSVNRGDETQYF. Together with reference TRBV2 and TRBJ2-5, the CDR3 gives the full variable domain: EPEVTQTPSHQVTQMGQEVILRCVPISNHLYFYWYRQILGQKVEFLVSFYNNEISEKSEIFDDQFSVERPDGSNFTLKIRSTKLEDSAMYFCASSVNRGDETQYFGPGTRLLVL.

The chain carries TRBV4-1 and TRBJ2-5; D assignment may be TRBD1 or TRBD2 (5 bases each). Germline lookup yields CDR1 MGHRA and CDR2 YSYEKL. Trimming stripped 2 bases from V and 1 base from J, with 14 bases between. The CDR3 is 16 residues long. This CDR3 is CASSQNPGRSQETQYF. CDR3 in DNA: TGCGCCAGCAGCCAAAACCCGGGACGGTCCCAAGAGACCCAGTACTTC.